This T cell receptor (beta chain) was sequenced for a study of OX40 agonist ivuxolimab in advanced cancers. Overall study context: Patients in dose escalation had liver, melanoma, kidney or head and neck cancers. Allowance was made for prior anti-PD-1, anti-PD-L1 or anti-CTLA-4 therapy, and 40% to 45% had some.

Only in-frame clones appear in the TCRdb table, and some are missing; sequencing was by immunoSEQ multiplex PCR. The sample carries more than 50,000 clones, approximately 81% recorded once. Germline-derived CDR1 and CDR2 are MDHEN and SYDVKM. V was clipped by 8 bases and J by 15 bases; unmatched bases: 16. The CDR3 sequence is 14 residues long. Findings of the study overall: Average numbers of expanded clones were greater in CD8+ T cells than in CD4+.

Notes on this clone: The target antigen is unknown.

The sample here was CD4+ or CD8+ T cells sorted from blood, taken in a trial of the OX40 agonist ivuxolimab. This TCR was sampled from an adult with an advanced solid tumor such as melanoma, head and neck, liver or kidney cancer. The V call is TRBV28, the J call TRBJ1-4; 9 bases align to TRBD1. CDR3 sequence reads: CASQGTGPGIMLFF. For the CDR3, the DNA is TGTGCCAGCCAGGGGACAGGGCCTGGTATTATGTTGTTTTTT.